The present T cell receptor beta chain was sequenced within a study of control samples from healthy donors and cancer patients (dated by TCRdb to the early 2020s). V lost 2 bases and J lost 2 bases, and the count of bases not matched to a germline gene is 7. CDR3 length: 16 amino acids, cysteine to phenylalanine. The kept DNA is CDR3 alone, 48 bases in frame from the first base. From the germline V gene (reference sequence), CDR1 is SEHNR and CDR2 is FQNEAQ. This clone was seen a single time. Its antigen is still unknown. Base qualities are not at hand, and no much larger clone is one base apart. The receptor library was made with the immunoSEQ multiplex PCR assay. The clones in this table, taken by TCRdb from immuneACCESS, are in-frame only. Not every clone is retained; where verified, under half of the shortfall comes from an unresolved V gene, and the cause of the rest is unknown. The table for this sample lists tens of thousands of clones; 87% of them were counted only once. Around 3.6% of the sample lies in the top ten.

This clonotype was sampled from a female donor with melanoma. The chain is encoded by TRBV7-9 joined to TRBJ2-3; 7 middle bases align to TRBD2. Source material: formalin-fixed, paraffin-embedded tissue. The CDR3 is CASSLWSGGLTDTQYF. The sequenced DNA: TGTGCCAGCAGCTTATGGTCGGGAGGACTCACAGATACGCAGTATTTT.